The present entry profiles one T cell receptor beta chain with its context. For the second PCR, which ran for 7 to 11 cycles, a sample-barcoded 5' primer and a J-beta primer mix were used. TCRdb reprocessed the 5' RACE reads with MiXCR, giving one entry per CDR3 protein. The sample includes 1,500,000 or so distinct CDR3 sequences, approximately 43% of them seen just once. The data originate from a study of blood T cells in healthy people across ages. This CDR3 is built from 11 residues. Trimming stripped 8 bases from V and 4 bases from J, with 11 bases between. Germline V gene data show CDR1 as GTSNPN and CDR2 as SVGIG (reference sequence).

V and J are TRBV30 and TRBJ1-2; TRBD1 is a possible D gene (5 bases). The receptor's source is a young woman in good health. The sequencing input was blood. The DNA of the CDR3 is TGTGCCGGGACCAATCTCTATGGCTACACCTTC. The encoded protein is CAGTNLYGYTF. The variable domain in full, with the rest retrieved from reference TRBV30 and TRBJ1-2, is SQTIHQWPATLVQPVGSPLSLECTVEGTSNPNLYWYRQAAGRGLQLLFYSVGIGQISSEVPQNLSASRPQDRQFILSSKKLLLSDSGFYLCAGTNLYGYTFGSGTRLTVV.